This T cell receptor beta chain was sequenced in a study of T-cell reconstitution after alpha-beta-depleted transplantation in children. Unique molecular identifiers were incorporated into the prepared TCRbeta library. TCRdb reanalysed the PCR reads using MiXCR and keeps one entry per CDR3 protein. Seen here are approximately 200,000 distinct CDR3 sequences, roughly 6% observed once, and the top ten hold about 4.4%. The length of the CDR3 is 13 residues. V lost 2 bases to trimming and J lost 5 bases, with 7 bases between them. Germline CDR1 is MNHEY and CDR2 is SVGEGT. Notes on this clonotype: Its target is not known.

Whole-study results and caveats: The study traced high day-60 TCRbeta diversity in some patients to surviving recipient T cells and thymic progenitors. There were reportedly several hundred expanded graft clones from which alpha-beta T cells came about two months after transplant. T-cell counts and diversity at one year following transplant were attributed mainly to newly produced T cells.

The sequencing used PBMCs, collected before TCRalphabeta/CD19-depleted stem cell transplant. This receptor was taken from a girl in the first two years of life with combined immunodeficiency, due to receive a stem cell transplant. The chain carries TRBV6-2 or TRBV6-3 and TRBJ2-1; tentatively, D is TRBD2 (5 bases). CDR3 amino acids: CASSYREHNEQFF. CDR3 bases: TGTGCCAGCAGTTACAGGGAGCACAATGAGCAGTTCTTC.